These 10 T cell receptor beta chains were sequenced from one sample in a study of shared clonotypes between healthy human individuals. The assay was immunoSEQ multiplex PCR, and TCRdb's table has in-frame clones only and misses some. The sample contains 500,000 to 550,000 clones, about 96% of which appear only once. Sequenced material: naive CD4+ T cells sorted from blood. Subset: CD45RA+ positively selected. These TCRs come from a woman aged 25 to 45 in good health.

The rearrangement links TRBV2 to TRBJ1-2, with D hard to call. The CDR3 extends over 14 amino acids. CDR1 and CDR2 from the germline V gene are SNHLY and FYNNEI. V gave up 1 base and J gave up 4 bases, with 10 bases separating them. The CDR3 sequence is CASSEDVRSYGYTF. CDR3 DNA: TGTGCCAGCAGTGAAGATGTCAGGTCCTATGGCTACACCTTC. The full variable domain, in which reference TRBV2 and TRBJ1-2 provide the parts outside the CDR3, is EPEVTQTPSHQVTQMGQEVILRCVPISNHLYFYWYRQILGQKVEFLVSFYNNEISEKSEIFDDQFSVERPDGSNFTLKIRSTKLEDSAMYFCASSEDVRSYGYTFGSGTRLTVV.

V gene TRBV5-1 combines with J gene TRBJ2-5, with 10 positions matching TRBD1. Germline assignment: CDR1 SGHRS and CDR2 YFSETQ. The length of the CDR3 is 16 residues. Trimming removed 4 bases from V and 5 bases from J; junction bases left unmatched: 11. The DNA of the CDR3 is TGCGCCAGCAGCCGTTCCCCGACAGGGGGCTCGGAGACCCAGTACTTC. Translated: CASSRSPTGGSETQYF.

The table lists this clone with a count of one. The V and J genes are TRBV7-2 and TRBJ2-7; D not resolved. This CDR3 comprises 14 residues. CDR1 is SGHTA, CDR2 FQGNSA, per germline. Trimming left V 5 bases short and J 2 bases short, with 13 bases between. The DNA of the CDR3 is TGTGCCAGCAGCAGAGTTTCCGTGACCTACGAGCAGTACTTC. Its protein product is CASSRVSVTYEQYF.

The chain couples TRBV2 to TRBJ2-7; D ambiguous. The V and J ends lost 8 bases and 2 bases respectively, with 10 bases between them. This CDR3 is built from 12 residues. The germline V gene has CDR1 SNHLY and CDR2 FYNNEI. The CDR3 loop is CASERRTYEQYF. CDR3 in DNA: TGTGCCAGCGAGAGGAGAACCTACGAGCAGTACTTC. Supplemented by reference TRBV2 and TRBJ2-7, the full variable domain reads EPEVTQTPSHQVTQMGQEVILRCVPISNHLYFYWYRQILGQKVEFLVSFYNNEISEKSEIFDDQFSVERPDGSNFTLKIRSTKLEDSAMYFCASERRTYEQYFGPGTRLTVT.

CDR3 residues: CASSLGGFGGVTDTQYF. The CDR3 nucleotides are TGTGCCAGCAGCTTGGGCGGCTTTGGTGGCGTAACAGATACGCAGTATTTT. J is TRBJ2-3 and V is TRBV5-4; no firm D call. The ends were cut back, 0 bases at V and 3 bases at J, with 17 bases in the middle. Germline V gene data show CDR1 as SGHNT and CDR2 as YYREEE (reference sequence). CDR3 length: 17 amino acids.

In DNA form, the CDR3 reads TGTGCCAGCAGTTTAGGCCTCTCTAGCGGGAGGGTAGGGGAGACCCAGTACTTC. This encodes CASSLGLSSGRVGETQYF. The chain combines TRBV27 with TRBJ2-5, with 12 bases fitting TRBD2. CDR3 length equals 18 residues. The V gene's germline CDR1 is MNHEY and CDR2 SMNVEV (reference sequence). V was clipped by 2 bases and J by 5 bases; unmatched bases: 12.

The V call is TRBV27, the J call TRBJ2-3; a possible D gene is TRBD2 (7 bases). V dropped 4 bases and J dropped 0 bases, with 17 bases sitting between them. The CDR3 runs to 17 residues. Germline lookup yields CDR1 MNHEY and CDR2 SMNVEV (reference sequence). The CDR3 reads CASSSWGLAESTDTQYF. In DNA form, the CDR3 reads TGTGCCAGCAGTTCGTGGGGGCTAGCGGAAAGCACAGATACGCAGTATTTT.

The chain couples TRBV7-9 to TRBJ1-4, with TRBD1 matching 8 bases. CDR1 is SEHNR and CDR2 is FQNEAQ in the germline V gene (reference sequence). This CDR3 region has 14 residues. Trimming cost V 5 bases and J 10 bases; bases outside gene matches: 9. CDR3 in DNA: TGTGCCAGCAGCAAGGACAGGGATTTCGTAAAACTGTTTTTT. It is translated as CASSKDRDFVKLFF.

In its sample, this clone was seen once. The rearrangement joins TRBV2 to TRBJ1-1, with D perhaps matching TRBD1 (6 bases). With 5 bases removed from V and 1 base from J, the gap between germline ends came to 8 bases. This CDR3 is 13 amino acids long. Germline assignment: CDR1 SNHLY and CDR2 FYNNEI. The CDR3 region has the DNA TGTGCCAGCAGTCGGACAGAGAACACTGAAGCTTTCTTT. Its translation is CASSRTENTEAFF. Variable domain in full (rest from reference TRBV2 and TRBJ1-1): EPEVTQTPSHQVTQMGQEVILRCVPISNHLYFYWYRQILGQKVEFLVSFYNNEISEKSEIFDDQFSVERPDGSNFTLKIRSTKLEDSAMYFCASSRTENTEAFFGQGTRLTVV.

V gene TRBV5-1 combines with J gene TRBJ2-5; 11 nucleotides match TRBD2. Germline V gene sequence: CDR1 SGHRS, CDR2 YFSETQ. The CDR3 sequence is 15 residues long. Trimming at V came to 4 bases and at J to 3 bases, leaving 5 bases not matched to a gene. CDR3 amino acids: CASSRLAGREETQYF. The CDR3 coding sequence is TGCGCCAGCAGCCGACTAGCGGGAAGGGAAGAGACCCAGTACTTC.